These 8 T cell receptor beta chains share one sample of origin, sequenced in a study of cytomegalovirus exposure and HLA in healthy donors. The PCR used 60 Vbeta and 13 Jbeta primers. Method: immunoSEQ multiplex PCR; TCRdb's copy keeps in-frame clones and lacks some. The data hold 45,000 to 55,000 clones, with roughly 50% observed a single time. Input material: PBMCs. All receptors come from a human donor in good health.

This sequence joins TRBV5-1 and TRBJ2-5; 7 nucleotides line up with TRBD1. Trimming removed 2 bases from V and 2 bases from J; junction bases left unmatched: 6. The CDR3 length is 15 residues. Germline values: CDR1 SGHRS, CDR2 YFSETQ. CDR3 coding DNA: TGCGCCAGCAGCTTTTCAGGGGGTTTTCAAGAGACCCAGTACTTC. Amino acids: CASSFSGGFQETQYF. Full variable domain (remainder filled in from reference TRBV5-1 and TRBJ2-5): KAGVTQTPRYLIKTRGQQVTLSCSPISGHRSVSWYQQTPGQGLQFLFEYFSETQRNKGNFPGRFSGRQFSNSRSEMNVSTLELGDSALYLCASSFSGGFQETQYFGPGTRLLVL.

The genes are TRBV11-1 and TRBJ2-4, with TRBD1 as a possible D gene (7 bases). V was cut by 3 bases and J by 7 bases, with 13 bases left in between. The CDR3 is made up of 14 amino acids. The germline V gene encodes CDR1 SGHAT and CDR2 FQDESV (reference sequence). The CDR3 protein is CASSFGGGLNIQYF. CDR3 bases: TGTGCCAGCAGCTTTGGAGGGGGCTTGAACATTCAGTACTTC.

The V gene is TRBV5-1, the J gene TRBJ2-2, with D possibly matching TRBD2 (6 bases). Germline CDR1 SGHRS, CDR2 YFSETQ. This CDR3 contains 15 residues. Trimming took off 8 bases at V and 0 bases at J, with 14 bases between the two ends. CDR3 bases: TGCGCCAGTGTTATAGCGGATCCGAACACCGGGGAGCTGTTTTTT. Protein product: CASVIADPNTGELFF.

This clone was recorded a few times. This chain connects TRBV29-1 to TRBJ2-1, with D perhaps TRBD1 (6 bases). This CDR3 contains 13 residues. Germline values: CDR1 SQVTM, CDR2 ANQGSEA. The V end lost 1 base, the J end lost 10 bases, and 14 bases lay between the germline ends. The CDR3, as DNA: TGCAGCGTTGAAGGGACAGCATCACACGAGCAGTTCTTC. As protein: CSVEGTASHEQFF.

The V call is TRBV30, the J call TRBJ1-5, with 8 bases aligning to TRBD1. Germline loops: CDR1 GTSNPN, CDR2 SVGIG (reference sequence). The CDR3 covers 13 residues. Trimming took 3 bases from V and 9 from J; bases not matched to a gene: 7. The chain's CDR3 is CAWRPQGAGPQHF. CDR3 coding DNA: TGTGCCTGGAGGCCCCAGGGGGCAGGGCCCCAGCATTTT.

This clone came up once. This chain connects TRBV5-6 to TRBJ1-4, with D perhaps matching TRBD1 (5 bases). Per germline, CDR1 SGHDT and CDR2 YYEEEE. The CDR3 is 14 amino acids. Trimming took 1 base from V and 5 from J, leaving 9 bases between them. CDR3 sequence (DNA): TGTGCCAGCAGCTTGCGGGGGGGGAATGAAAAACTGTTTTTT. Residues: CASSLRGGNEKLFF.

This clone is labeled medium-sized (0.01 to 0.1%). The chain combines TRBV4-2 with TRBJ2-2, with TRBD2 identical over 10 bases. This CDR3 region has 16 residues. Germline V lookup: CDR1 LGHNA, CDR2 YNFKEQ. J lost 2 bases, V lost 3 bases, and 3 bases had no gene match. The CDR3 is CASSQGLARNTGELFF. DNA of the CDR3: TGTGCCAGCAGCCAGGGACTAGCGAGAAACACCGGGGAGCTGTTTTTT.

The chain joins TRBV5-1 to TRBJ2-5; possibly TRBD1 for D (6 bases). The V gene's germline CDR1 is SGHRS and CDR2 YFSETQ. The length of the CDR3 is 14 residues. Between the trimmed V and J ends, which lost 4 bases and 4 bases, there was a span of 14 bases. The DNA for the CDR3 is TGCGCCAGCAGCAGGTTACAGGGTGGAGAGACCCAGTACTTC. Translation: CASSRLQGGETQYF.